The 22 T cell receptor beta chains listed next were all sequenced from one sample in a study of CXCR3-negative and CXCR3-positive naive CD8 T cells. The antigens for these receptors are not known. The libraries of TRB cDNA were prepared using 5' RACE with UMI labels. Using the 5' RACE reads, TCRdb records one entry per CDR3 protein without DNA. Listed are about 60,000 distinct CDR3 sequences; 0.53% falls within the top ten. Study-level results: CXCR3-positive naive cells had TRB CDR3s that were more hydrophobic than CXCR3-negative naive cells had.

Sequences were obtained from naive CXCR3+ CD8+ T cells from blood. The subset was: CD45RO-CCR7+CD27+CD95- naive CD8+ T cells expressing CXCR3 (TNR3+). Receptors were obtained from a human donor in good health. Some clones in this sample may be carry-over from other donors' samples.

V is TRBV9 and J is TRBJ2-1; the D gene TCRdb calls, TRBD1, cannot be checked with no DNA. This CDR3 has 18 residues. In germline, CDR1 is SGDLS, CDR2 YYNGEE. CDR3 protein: CASSVGETGGTENNEQFF.

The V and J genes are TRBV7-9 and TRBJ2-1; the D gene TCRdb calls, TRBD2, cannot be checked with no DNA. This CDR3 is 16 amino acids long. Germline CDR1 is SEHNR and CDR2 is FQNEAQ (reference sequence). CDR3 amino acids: CASSSPPLSSYNEQFF. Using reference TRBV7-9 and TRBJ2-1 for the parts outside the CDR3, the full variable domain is DTGVSQNPRHKITKRGQNVTFRCDPISEHNRLYWYRQTLGQGPEFLTYFQNEAQLEKSRLLSDRFSAERPKGSFSTLEIQRTEQGDSAMYLCASSSPPLSSYNEQFFGPGTRLTVL.

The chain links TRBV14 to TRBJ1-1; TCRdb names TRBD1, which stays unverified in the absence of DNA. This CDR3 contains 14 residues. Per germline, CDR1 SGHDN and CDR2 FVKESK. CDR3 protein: CASSQEAGTPEAFF.

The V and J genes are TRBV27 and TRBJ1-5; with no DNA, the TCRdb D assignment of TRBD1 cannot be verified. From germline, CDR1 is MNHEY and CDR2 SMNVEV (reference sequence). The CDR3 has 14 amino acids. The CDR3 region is CASSDPGRNQPQHF.

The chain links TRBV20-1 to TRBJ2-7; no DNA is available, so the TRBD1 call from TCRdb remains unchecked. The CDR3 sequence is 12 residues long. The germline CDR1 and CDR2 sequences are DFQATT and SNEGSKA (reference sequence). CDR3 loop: CSARAGGDEQYF.

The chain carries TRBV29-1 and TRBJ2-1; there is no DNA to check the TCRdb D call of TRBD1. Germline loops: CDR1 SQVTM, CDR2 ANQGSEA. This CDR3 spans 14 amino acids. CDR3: CSVETGLAVDEQFF.

The CDR3 spells CASSFSGGSGDTQYF. The chain combines TRBV11-2 with TRBJ2-3; TCRdb's D gene call, TRBD2, goes unchecked for lack of DNA. CDR1 and CDR2 (germline): SGHAT, FQNNGV. CDR3 length: 15 residues. Based on the CDR3 plus reference TRBV11-2 and TRBJ2-3, the full variable domain is EAGVAQSPRYKIIEKRQSVAFWCNPISGHATLYWYQQILGQGPKLLIQFQNNGVVDDSQLPKDRFSAERLKGVDSTLKIQPAKLEDSAVYLCASSFSGGSGDTQYFGPGTRLTVL.

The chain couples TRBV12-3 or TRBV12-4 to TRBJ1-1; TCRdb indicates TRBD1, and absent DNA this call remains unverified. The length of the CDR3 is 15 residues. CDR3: CASKRDRGWNAEAFF.

CDR3 region: CASTIAGERDTQYF. The chain joins TRBV28 to TRBJ2-3; TCRdb indicates TRBD1, and absent DNA this call remains unverified. This CDR3 spans 14 amino acids. Germline V CDR1 and CDR2: MDHEN, SYDVKM.

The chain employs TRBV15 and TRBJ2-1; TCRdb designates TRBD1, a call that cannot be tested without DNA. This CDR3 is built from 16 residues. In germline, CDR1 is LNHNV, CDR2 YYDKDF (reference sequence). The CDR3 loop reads CATLREGGSSYNEQFF.

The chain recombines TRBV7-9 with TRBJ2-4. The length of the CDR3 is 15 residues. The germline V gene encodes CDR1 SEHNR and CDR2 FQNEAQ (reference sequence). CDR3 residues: CASSLIGIAKNIQYF.

The CDR3 sequence is CASSQSSYEQYF. The J gene is TRBJ2-7, the V gene TRBV3-1. Per germline, CDR1 LGHDT and CDR2 YNNKEL (reference sequence). This CDR3 spans 12 amino acids.

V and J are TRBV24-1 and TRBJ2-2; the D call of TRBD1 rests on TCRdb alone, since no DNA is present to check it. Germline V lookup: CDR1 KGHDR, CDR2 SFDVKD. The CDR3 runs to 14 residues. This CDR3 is CATSDTPGAGELFF.

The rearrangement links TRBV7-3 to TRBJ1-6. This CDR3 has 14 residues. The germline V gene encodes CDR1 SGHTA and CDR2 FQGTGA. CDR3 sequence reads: CASSLAVGDSPLHF.

The CDR3 reads CASSSEVREQYF. This sequence joins TRBV7-2 and TRBJ2-7; lacking DNA, the TRBD2 call made by TCRdb goes unchecked. The CDR3 has 12 amino acids. Germline CDR1 reads SGHTA; CDR2 reads FQGNSA.

This chain's CDR3 is CASSPRYTEAFF. V gene TRBV14 combines with J gene TRBJ1-1. Germline assignment: CDR1 SGHDN and CDR2 FVKESK. The length of the CDR3 is 12 residues.

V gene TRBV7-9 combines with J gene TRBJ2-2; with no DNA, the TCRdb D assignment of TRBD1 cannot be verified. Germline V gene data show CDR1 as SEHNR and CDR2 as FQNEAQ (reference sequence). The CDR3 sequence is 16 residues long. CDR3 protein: CASSPVGTINTGELFF.

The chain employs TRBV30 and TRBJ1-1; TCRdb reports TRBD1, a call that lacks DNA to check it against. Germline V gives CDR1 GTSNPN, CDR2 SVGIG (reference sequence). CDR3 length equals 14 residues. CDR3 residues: CAWSTGTGDTEAFF.

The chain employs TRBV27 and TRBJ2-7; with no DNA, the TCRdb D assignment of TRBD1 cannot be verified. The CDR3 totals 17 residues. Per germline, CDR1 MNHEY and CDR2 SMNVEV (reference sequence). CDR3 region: CASSLRQGQGYSYEQYF.

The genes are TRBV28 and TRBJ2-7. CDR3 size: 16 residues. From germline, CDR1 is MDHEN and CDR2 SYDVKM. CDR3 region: CASSLSGLVVKTEQYF.

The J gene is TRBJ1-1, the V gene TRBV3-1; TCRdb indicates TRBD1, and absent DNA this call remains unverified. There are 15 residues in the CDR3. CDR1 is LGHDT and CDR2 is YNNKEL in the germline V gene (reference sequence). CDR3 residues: CASSQRTGVNTEAFF. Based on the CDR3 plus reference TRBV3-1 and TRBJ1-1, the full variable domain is DTAVSQTPKYLVTQMGNDKSIKCEQNLGHDTMYWYKQDSKKFLKIMFSYNNKELIINETVPNRFSPKSPDKAHLNLHINSLELGDSAVYFCASSQRTGVNTEAFFGQGTRLTVV.

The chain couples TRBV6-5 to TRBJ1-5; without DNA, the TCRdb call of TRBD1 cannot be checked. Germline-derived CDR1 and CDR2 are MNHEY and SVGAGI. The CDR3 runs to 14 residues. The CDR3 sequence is CASSYLGANQPQHF.